This T cell receptor (beta chain) was found in a study of identical twins. The study, taken as a whole, reports: It was cross-sectional statistical analysis, not following the same donors, that the conclusions relied on. Models underestimated how often monozygotic twins shared out-of-frame TCR alpha.

Trimming left V 5 bases short and J 6 bases short, with 18 bases between. The CDR3 has 15 residues. Many counts were recorded for this clonotype. Its antigen is unknown. TCRdb fed the 5' RACE reads into MiXCR, producing one record per CDR3 protein. The sample includes 500,000 to 650,000 distinct CDR3 sequences, around 7.5% of them seen just once. This sample also belongs to another study, concerning yellow fever vaccine responses in identical twins.

The rearrangement joins TRBV12-3 or TRBV12-4 to TRBJ2-3; tentative D call: TRBD2 (6 bases). This clonotype originated in a woman between 18 and 29 years old in good health. Sequencing was performed on PBMCs. The CDR3 DNA reads as TGTGCCAGCAGTGTTCCTCGACTAGGTACGGATACGCAGTATTTT. It yields the protein CASSVPRLGTDTQYF.